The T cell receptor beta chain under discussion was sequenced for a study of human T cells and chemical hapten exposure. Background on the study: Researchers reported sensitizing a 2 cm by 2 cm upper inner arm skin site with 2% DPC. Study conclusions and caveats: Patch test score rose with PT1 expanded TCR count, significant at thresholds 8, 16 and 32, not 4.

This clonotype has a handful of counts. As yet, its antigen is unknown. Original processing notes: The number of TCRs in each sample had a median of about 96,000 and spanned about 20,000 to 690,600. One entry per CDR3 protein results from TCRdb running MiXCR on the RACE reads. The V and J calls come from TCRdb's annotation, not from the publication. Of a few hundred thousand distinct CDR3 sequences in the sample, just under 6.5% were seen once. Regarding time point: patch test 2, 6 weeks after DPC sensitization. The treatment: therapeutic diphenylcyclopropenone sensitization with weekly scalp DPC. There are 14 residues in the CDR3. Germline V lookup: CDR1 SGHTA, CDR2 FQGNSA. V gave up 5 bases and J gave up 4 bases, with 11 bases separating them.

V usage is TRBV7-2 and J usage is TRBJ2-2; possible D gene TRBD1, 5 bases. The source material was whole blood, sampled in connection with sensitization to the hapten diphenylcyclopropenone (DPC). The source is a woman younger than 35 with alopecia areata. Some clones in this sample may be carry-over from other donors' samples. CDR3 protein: CASSPRVVTGELFF. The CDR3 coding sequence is TGTGCCAGCAGCCCCAGGGTAGTCACCGGGGAGCTGTTTTTT.